This T cell receptor beta chain was sequenced during a study of T cells after yellow fever vaccination. The V and J ends lost 0 bases and 4 bases respectively, with 7 bases between them. Germline V lookup: CDR1 LGHNA, CDR2 YNFKEQ. The CDR3 sequence is 15 residues long. This clonotype was found a few times. TCRdb re-called the 5' RACE reads through MiXCR, storing one row per CDR3 protein. The sample has hundreds of thousands of distinct CDR3 sequences; over 15% are singletons. This clonotype was sampled from a man aged 25 to 40 who received the YFV17D yellow fever vaccine. The source was PBMCs, collected 15 days after the yellow fever booster vaccination. This chain connects TRBV4-2 to TRBJ2-6; perhaps TRBD2 as D (6 bases). For the CDR3, the DNA is TGTGCCAGCAGCCAAGATCGGGGGGGGGCCAACGTCCTGACTTTC. Its protein is CASSQDRGGANVLTF.